The TCR beta chain under discussion was sequenced for a study of cytomegalovirus exposure and HLA in healthy donors. Study information: About 80 million unique TCRs from HLA-typed donors made up an early data release. Findings of the study overall: Most TCR sequences were rare, but some public TCRs occurred in many donors. Cytomegalovirus association was assigned to under 200 TCR beta chains.

In this sample, this clone turned up a few times. What it binds is unknown. The primer mix had 60 Vbeta and 13 Jbeta primers. The protocol was immunoSEQ multiplex PCR, while the TCRdb copy is restricted to in-frame clones and leaves out a portion. Of about 180,000 clones listed, 79% were seen once; the top ten hold approximately 0.7%. The CDR3 has 15 residues. Germline CDR1 and CDR2: SGHRS and YFSETQ. Germline trimming cut 3 bases from V and 4 bases from J; bases unmatched to any gene: 4. The J gene is TRBJ2-2, the V gene TRBV5-1; 9 nucleotides align to TRBD2. Sequenced material: PBMCs. This TCR derives from a woman between 40 and 55 years old in good health and CMV-seronegative. CDR3 region: CASSSGLALTGELFF. As DNA, the CDR3 is TGCGCCAGCAGCTCGGGACTAGCTCTCACCGGGGAGCTGTTTTTT. Combining the CDR3 with reference TRBV5-1 and TRBJ2-2 gives the whole variable domain KAGVTQTPRYLIKTRGQQVTLSCSPISGHRSVSWYQQTPGQGLQFLFEYFSETQRNKGNFPGRFSGRQFSNSRSEMNVSTLELGDSALYLCASSSGLALTGELFFGEGSRLTVL.